This TCR beta chain was sequenced for a study of cytomegalovirus exposure and HLA in healthy donors. Study-level results: Altogether, some 160 TCR beta chains were recorded as cytomegalovirus-associated.

The approximately 120-subject validation cohort, separate from the approximately 640-subject first cohort, included the donors. Regarding this clone: The antigen is not known.

TCRdb's table, derived via immunoSEQ multiplex PCR, lists solely in-frame clones and lacks some. The sample lists 97,000 or so clones; less than 90% were seen once. The source of this sequence is a man aged 18 to 30 in good health and CMV-seropositive. Sequencing used PBMCs.

CDR3 sequence reads: CASTIGQGYTEAFF. The CDR3 DNA reads TGTGCCAGCACCATCGGACAGGGCTACACTGAAGCTTTCTTT. V is TRBV6-5 and J is TRBJ1-1; 8 nucleotides match TRBD1. Germline V CDR1 and CDR2: MNHEY, SVGAGI. The trim removed 7 bases at V and 3 bases at J, leaving 7 bases unmatched. This CDR3 has 14 residues.